Following are 14 T cell receptor beta chains from one sample sequenced in a study of cytomegalovirus exposure and HLA in healthy donors. It was with 60 Vbeta and 13 Jbeta primers that the PCR ran. Measured with immunoSEQ multiplex PCR; TCRdb has only the in-frame clones, and not every one. The table shows approximately 78,000 clones, with about 81% occurring only once. Sequences were obtained from PBMCs. These receptors all come from a woman aged 45-65 years in good health and CMV-seronegative.

The chain joins TRBV5-1 to TRBJ2-5, with D perhaps matching TRBD2 (6 bases). Germline CDR1 SGHRS, CDR2 YFSETQ. Between the trimmed V and J ends, which lost 2 bases and 0 bases, there was a span of 8 bases. This CDR3 spans 14 amino acids. CDR3 sequence: CASSFSGDQETQYF. The CDR3 DNA follows: TGCGCCAGCAGCTTCTCGGGGGACCAAGAGACCCAGTACTTC.

The J gene is TRBJ2-5, the V gene TRBV5-5, with D perhaps matching TRBD1 (5 bases). The V end lost 4 bases, the J end lost 3 bases, and 13 bases lay between the germline ends. This CDR3 is 14 amino acids long. The germline gives CDR1 SGHKS, CDR2 YYEKEE (reference sequence). CDR3 nucleotide sequence: TGTGCCAGCAGCCTACCTGGACAAAAAGAGACCCAGTACTTC. This gives the protein CASSLPGQKETQYF.

V is TRBV29-1 and J is TRBJ2-3, with 9 bases identical to TRBD2. This CDR3 is built from 18 residues. The germline V gene encodes CDR1 SQVTM and CDR2 ANQGSEA. With 4 bases clipped from V and 5 bases from J, the junction kept 19 bases outside the gene matches. CDR3 coding DNA: TGCAGCGTTGTTAGTCGGGGGACCCCGGGACTAGCTGTAGATACGCAGTATTTT. Its protein product is CSVVSRGTPGLAVDTQYF.

This chain uses TRBV2 with TRBJ1-1; 10 bases map to TRBD1. V dropped 6 bases and J dropped 1; count of bases not matched to a gene: 5. Germline values: CDR1 SNHLY, CDR2 FYNNEI. CDR3 length equals 15 residues. CDR3 region: CASSRDRGANTEAFF. CDR3 DNA sequence: TGTGCCAGCAGCCGGGACAGGGGAGCGAACACTGAAGCTTTCTTT.

V usage is TRBV9 and J usage is TRBJ1-6; 9 nucleotides align to TRBD1. V lost 0 bases, J lost 9 bases, and 4 bases stayed unmatched. Looked up from germline, CDR1 is SGDLS and CDR2 is YYNGEE. The CDR3 sequence is 15 residues long. Written as DNA, the CDR3 is TGTGCCAGCAGCGTAGGGACAGGGGAGATTTCACCCCTCCACTTT. It encodes CASSVGTGEISPLHF.

The rearrangement uses TRBV7-2 and TRBJ2-7, with D possibly matching TRBD1 (7 bases). V was clipped by 4 bases and J by 6 bases, with 10 bases between them. The CDR3 contains 12 residues. Looked up from germline, CDR1 is SGHTA and CDR2 is FQGNSA. This CDR3 reads CASSYQGGEQYV. CDR3 in DNA: TGTGCCAGCAGCTACCAGGGGGGCGAGCAGTACGTC.

The rearrangement joins TRBV6-1 to TRBJ2-7, with 8 bases that match TRBD1. Germline CDR1 reads MNHNS; CDR2 reads SASEGT. The J segment lost 2 bases and the V segment lost 7 bases, leaving 7 bases of the junction unmatched. The CDR3 length is 14 residues. CDR3 bases: TGTGCCAGCACCAGGGGGCACACCGCCTACGAGCAGTACTTC. This gives the protein CASTRGHTAYEQYF.

The gene calls are TRBV7-8 and TRBJ2-7, with 11 bases fitting TRBD2. J gave up 5 bases and V 5 bases, and 14 bases lay outside the gene matches. The CDR3 length is 17 residues. From germline, CDR1 is SGHVS and CDR2 FQNEAQ. The CDR3 DNA is TGTGCCAGCAGCGGATCCGTTCTACTAGCGGGAGTAAACGAGCAGTACTTC. This translates into CASSGSVLLAGVNEQYF.

V usage is TRBV11-2 and J usage is TRBJ2-7, with TRBD1 matching 7 bases. Germline-derived CDR1 and CDR2 are SGHAT and FQNNGV. The CDR3 has 13 residues. V trimming: 1 base; J trimming: 5 bases; junction bases outside the gene matches: 2. For the CDR3, the DNA is TGTGCCAGCAGCTTAGCACAGGGGAACGAGCAGTACTTC. Protein sequence: CASSLAQGNEQYF.

The chain links TRBV9 to TRBJ1-4; TRBD1 aligns across 11 bases. The J segment lost 7 bases and the V segment lost 4 bases, leaving 6 bases of the junction unmatched. The CDR3 is 15 residues long. Germline V gene sequence: CDR1 SGDLS, CDR2 YYNGEE. The CDR3 sequence is CASSIRGTGGEKLFF. CDR3 DNA sequence: TGTGCCAGCAGCATCCGCGGGACAGGGGGTGAAAAACTGTTTTTT.

The CDR3 DNA sequence: TGTGCCAGCTCACCCCGCGGGAAAGGGGAGGATGGCTACACCTTC. Translated: CASSPRGKGEDGYTF. V usage is TRBV18 and J usage is TRBJ1-2, with D possibly being TRBD1 (5 bases). The CDR3 sequence is 15 residues long. Trimming removed 3 bases from V and 6 bases from J, with 17 bases in between. Germline V CDR1 and CDR2: KGHSH, LQKENI. Based on the CDR3 plus reference TRBV18 and TRBJ1-2, the full variable domain is NAGVMQNPRHLVRRRGQEARLRCSPMKGHSHVYWYRQLPEEGLKFMVYLQKENIIDESGMPKERFSAEFPKEGPSILRIQQVVRGDSAAYFCASSPRGKGEDGYTFGSGTRLTVV.

This chain joins TRBV29-1 and TRBJ2-1, with D maybe TRBD1 (6 bases). Germline values: CDR1 SQVTM, CDR2 ANQGSEA. Trimming took off 6 bases at V and 1 base at J, with 13 bases between the two ends. The CDR3 loop spans 14 amino acids. DNA for the CDR3: TGCAGCGTGGCCGAACAGGGATCCTACAATGAGCAGTTCTTC. This sequence encodes CSVAEQGSYNEQFF.

The V gene is TRBV6-1, the J gene TRBJ2-7, with 8 bases that match TRBD1. J was trimmed by 1 base and V by 6 bases; bases with no gene match: 5. This CDR3 region has 14 residues. Germline loops: CDR1 MNHNS, CDR2 SASEGT. The CDR3 loop is CASRAWTGSYEQYF. As DNA, the CDR3 is TGTGCCAGCAGAGCTTGGACAGGGTCCTACGAGCAGTACTTC.

The V and J genes are TRBV7-3 and TRBJ2-6; the D gene is possibly TRBD1 (6 bases). V shed 5 bases and J shed 3 bases, with 17 bases lying between them. CDR1 is SGHTA, CDR2 FQGTGA, per germline. CDR3 length equals 17 residues. CDR3 coding DNA: TGTGCCAGCAGCCCGGTCGCAGGGGTCGATGGGGCCAACGTCCTGACTTTC. Protein sequence: CASSPVAGVDGANVLTF.